This TCR beta chain was recovered during a study of OX40 agonist ivuxolimab in advanced cancers. The overall study: The study enrolled dose-escalation patients with hepatocellular carcinoma, melanoma, renal cell or head and neck cancer. General study findings and limits: At doses 0.1 to 3.0 mg/kg, CD4+ and CD8+ clones expanded. In a subset of nonresponders, normalized T-cell clonal expansion was also low.

CDR1 and CDR2 (germline): SNHLY, FYNNEI. The CDR3 contains 15 residues. Trimming removed 4 bases from V and 2 bases from J; junction bases left unmatched: 8. Blood was sampled at baseline, cycle 4 day 1, and cycle 7 day 1. TCRdb's copy holds only in-frame clones and misses some; the assay was immunoSEQ multiplex PCR. The sample lists about 68,000 clones; about 83% were seen once. Concerning this clone itself: Its antigen is undetermined.

This TCR was recovered from an adult with an advanced solid tumor such as melanoma, head and neck, liver or kidney cancer. Specimen: CD4+ or CD8+ T cells sorted from blood, collected in a trial of the OX40 agonist ivuxolimab. The chain carries TRBV2 and TRBJ2-7; 7 bases are shared with TRBD1. The DNA for the CDR3 is TGTGCCAGCAGTGTCTTTGGACAGGTGGCCTACGAGCAGTACTTC. Residues: CASSVFGQVAYEQYF.